This paragraph covers one TCR beta chain sequence. Its antigen is unknown. The input lacks base qualities; no much larger clone sits a single base away. From cysteine to phenylalanine, the CDR3 is 16 amino acids long. The DNA shown is the 48-base CDR3, in frame from base 1. Participants in the prospective study were enrolled through a virtual design, were aged roughly 18 to 100 years, and lived in roughly 24 United States geographic areas. Cohort assignment in the prospective study relied on participant-reported clinical history from a screening survey and a study questionnaire. Recovered participants in ImmuneRACE Cohort 3 were defined by two consecutive negative NP/OP PCR tests, clearance by a healthcare professional, or resolution of symptoms. In the prospective study, mobile phlebotomists collected whole blood, serum and a nasopharyngeal or oropharyngeal swab from each participant. Prospective study participants could optionally give additional blood draws and questionnaires over an approximately two-month period. Before DNA extraction, prospective study blood samples were shipped either frozen or at room temperature.

This record belongs to a study of blood T cell repertoires in COVID-19 (dated by TCRdb to the early 2020s). About the full investigation: Collaborator samples came from the United States, Italy and Spain and covered acute and convalescent phases of COVID-19. The material from the prospective study consisted of cDNA or gDNA derived from T cells, B-cell-depleted T cells, or PBMCs. Deeply sampled blood TCRbeta repertoires from subjects exposed to, actively infected with, or recovered from COVID-19 were included in the dataset. A freely available public database, intended as a resource for researchers studying the immune response to SARS-CoV-2, is where the repertoires were released. The samples were drawn from two sources: the first 160 participants of the ongoing ImmuneRACE study, and 1,200 or so subjects contributed by 6 global collaborators. The sample metadata nearly always contained a de-identified subject ID, COVID-19 status, age in years and sex. Where available, HLA class I and class II types were taken from metadata supplied by the sample provider and were not determined by assay-based typing. What the research found in general, with its limitations: Clinical and demographic metadata were provided uncurated, with the amount varying by source and participant.

TCRbeta CDR3 regions were amplified from genomic DNA using the immunoSEQ Assay, a bias-controlled multiplex PCR. The authors' analysis ran thus. The number of nucleated cells in each sample was estimated from the amplification of reference gene primers within the assay. To quantify the absolute abundance of each unique TCRbeta CDR3 rearrangement, sequence reads were collapsed and filtered. Productive Simpson clonality was computed per sample as the square root of Simpson's diversity index over productive rearrangements. This immuneACCESS table, as held by TCRdb, lists in-frame sequences with V and J called but not all clones. Of the missing ones, under half trace to an unresolved V gene in checked studies; the others have no known cause. Clone size and the V and J calls come from that table; the DNA yielded D and trimming. Recorded for this sample are some 350,000 clones; about 87% of them occurred a single time. The leading ten clones occupy about 5.4% of the sample.

The origin of this receptor is a woman in her 30s who had recovered from COVID-19. This chain joins TRBV21-1 to TRBJ2-2; the D call of TRBD2 is as the table states it, not checked on the DNA. TRBV21-1 is a pseudogene segment. Sequencing was carried out using PBMCs or T cells enriched from blood (not recorded which). The CDR3 amino acid sequence is: CASSTPGRQGTGELFF. The DNA is TGTGCCAGCAGCACGCCAGGGAGGCAGGGCACCGGGGAGCTGTTTTTT.